The 10 T cell receptor beta chains given below trace back to one sample, sequenced in a study of blood T cell repertoires in COVID-19. Produced via immunoSEQ multiplex PCR; TCRdb's table is partial and in-frame only. The sample has about 320,000 clones, around four fifths seen once. Sample: peripheral blood. The receptor source for this set is a woman aged 50 to 65 with acute or convalescent COVID-19.

The chain joins TRBV6-5 to TRBJ2-1, with D maybe TRBD1 (5 bases). The germline CDR1 and CDR2 sequences are MNHEY and SVGAGI. The germline V and J ends were trimmed by 7 bases and 2 bases, with 9 bases remaining between them. There are 13 residues in the CDR3. CDR3 DNA sequence: TGTGCCAGCACGCTGGACACCTACAATGAGCAGTTCTTC. Its translation is CASTLDTYNEQFF.

In DNA, the CDR3 is TGCGCCAGCAGTGAATTGGGACTAGCGGGGGTGAATGAGCAGTTCTTC. It yields the protein CASSELGLAGVNEQFF. The J gene is TRBJ2-1, the V gene TRBV10-2; 14 bases are a match to TRBD2. The CDR3 length is 16 residues. Germline assignment: CDR1 WSHSY and CDR2 SAAADI. The V gene end was trimmed by 3 bases and the J gene end by 7 bases; junction bases not matched to a gene: 5.

This clone appeared a single time. The CDR3 DNA reads TGTGCCAGCTCACCGGTGGCAGGCGATCGAGCCTTCTTT. This translates into CASSPVAGDRAFF. J is TRBJ1-1 and V is TRBV18; D is unclear. CDR1 KGHSH and CDR2 LQKENI come from the germline V gene. The length of the CDR3 is 13 residues. V dropped 3 bases and J dropped 14 bases, with 19 bases sitting between them.

The chain uses TRBV5-6 and TRBJ2-1, with 8 bases identical to TRBD2. V shed 0 bases, J shed 9 bases, and the junction held 8 bases outside the gene matches. CDR3 length equals 15 residues. The germline V gene has CDR1 SGHDT and CDR2 YYEEEE. The CDR3 nucleotides read TGTGCCAGCAGCTTGGGAGCGGGAGTCAGGAGTGAGCAGTTCTTC. This gives the protein CASSLGAGVRSEQFF. Filled out from reference TRBV5-6 and TRBJ2-1, the complete variable domain reads DAGVTQSPTHLIKTRGQQVTLRCSPKSGHDTVSWYQQALGQGPQFIFQYYEEEERQRGNFPDRFSGHQFPNYSSELNVNALLLGDSALYLCASSLGAGVRSEQFFGPGTRLTVL.

The V gene is TRBV30, the J gene TRBJ2-1; D perhaps matches TRBD2 (6 bases). Trimming pared 0 bases from V and 8 bases from J, leaving 17 bases between. The CDR3 extends over 15 amino acids. Germline V gives CDR1 GTSNPN, CDR2 SVGIG (reference sequence). The CDR3 sequence is CAWSVSGEAGDEQFF. The CDR3 DNA sequence: TGTGCCTGGAGTGTATCCGGGGAAGCGGGCGATGAGCAGTTCTTC.

The CDR3 DNA sequence: TGTGCCAGCAAGGGACATAACACTGAAGCTTTCTTT. Translation gives CASKGHNTEAFF. This chain links TRBV2 with TRBJ1-1, with D maybe TRBD1 (6 bases). Germline CDR1 reads SNHLY; CDR2 reads FYNNEI. The CDR3 covers 12 residues. Trimming shortened V by 7 bases and J by 2 bases, and 8 bases separated the two germline ends.

The chain carries TRBV7-9 and TRBJ2-7; D perhaps matches TRBD1 (6 bases). This CDR3 is 13 amino acids long. The V and J ends lost 5 bases and 2 bases respectively, with 10 bases between them. Germline V gives CDR1 SEHNR, CDR2 FQNEAQ (reference sequence). CDR3 in DNA: TGTGCCAGCAGCGGGGGCCTTACCTACGAGCAGTACGTC. Residues: CASSGGLTYEQYV.

This chain joins TRBV5-6 and TRBJ2-7, with a possible D match to TRBD1 (5 bases). The CDR3 totals 13 residues. V lost 3 bases, J lost 3 bases, and 10 bases lay in between. The germline V gene has CDR1 SGHDT and CDR2 YYEEEE. This CDR3 is CASSSDRFYEQYV. The DNA of the CDR3 is TGTGCCAGCAGCTCCGACAGATTCTACGAGCAGTACGTC.

The genes are TRBV15 and TRBJ1-1; D not certain. The V end lost 3 bases, the J end lost 0 bases, and 5 bases lay between the germline ends. Germline V gene lookup returns CDR1 LNHNV and CDR2 YYDKDF (reference sequence). CDR3 size: 13 residues. The CDR3 is CATSSQVNTEAFF. CDR3 DNA: TGTGCCACCAGCAGCCAGGTGAACACTGAAGCTTTCTTT.

This chain joins TRBV6-6 and TRBJ1-1; TRBD1 matches 10 bases. CDR1 and CDR2 (germline): MNHNY, SVGAGI (reference sequence). V was clipped by 5 bases and J by 4 bases; unmatched bases: 4. CDR3 length equals 14 residues. CDR3 DNA sequence: TGTGCCAGCAGTCTGGGACAGGGGCTCACTGAAGCTTTCTTT. It specifies CASSLGQGLTEAFF.